The rows below give T cell receptor beta chains drawn from one sample of a study of shared clonotypes between healthy human individuals. Profiling relied on immunoSEQ multiplex PCR, and the TCRdb table lists in-frame clones only, not all of them. This table has under 850,000 clones, 80% to 95% appearing once. The source material was naive CD8+ T cells sorted from blood. All receptors derive from a man aged 25-40 years in good health. Each CDR3 is given with its conserved first and last residue. Each record gives: clone size, D gene, V gene, J gene, CDR3 protein, CDR3 DNA. The D gene is left open where the match is weak. The size entry is marked missing in some rows and otherwise reads once, few, many or a size class.

clone size: once
D gene: .
V gene: TRBV7-5
J gene: TRBJ1-5
CDR3 protein: CVRSFYRDHNQPQHF
CDR3 DNA: TGTGTCAGAAGCTTCTACCGGGACCACAATCAGCCCCAGCATTTT

clone size: .
D gene: TRBD2
V gene: TRBV23-1
J gene: TRBJ2-7
CDR3 protein: CASSQQLAKITYEQYF
CDR3 DNA: TGCGCCAGCAGTCAACAACTAGCGAAAATAACCTACGAGCAGTACTTC

clone size: .
D gene: TRBD2
V gene: TRBV9
J gene: TRBJ2-1
CDR3 protein: CASSITLAGGPGNEQFF
CDR3 DNA: TGTGCCAGCAGCATAACGCTAGCGGGAGGGCCCGGTAATGAGCAGTTCTTC

clone size: .
D gene: .
V gene: TRBV27
J gene: TRBJ2-6
CDR3 protein: CASSFHSSGANVLTF
CDR3 DNA: TGTGCCAGCAGTTTTCATTCCTCTGGGGCCAACGTCCTGACTTTC

clone size: .
D gene: .
V gene: TRBV7-9
J gene: TRBJ1-6
CDR3 protein: CASTRQDSSYNSPLHF
CDR3 DNA: TGTGCCAGCACCCGCCAGGACAGCTCCTATAATTCACCCCTCCACTTT

clone size: once
D gene: .
V gene: TRBV6-4
J gene: TRBJ2-1
CDR3 protein: CASSDSGWGEQFF
CDR3 DNA: TGTGCCAGCAGTGACTCCGGGTGGGGTGAGCAGTTCTTC

clone size: .
D gene: TRBD2
V gene: TRBV29-1
J gene: TRBJ2-3
CDR3 protein: CSVGGLVGGDTQYF
CDR3 DNA: TGCAGCGTTGGGGGACTAGTAGGGGGAGATACGCAGTATTTT

clone size: .
D gene: .
V gene: TRBV10-3
J gene: TRBJ1-2
CDR3 protein: CAIRGPVDGYTF
CDR3 DNA: TGTGCCATCAGGGGCCCTGTGGATGGCTACACCTTC

clone size: .
D gene: .
V gene: TRBV19
J gene: TRBJ2-2
CDR3 protein: CASSIGGNPGHYTGELFF
CDR3 DNA: TGTGCCAGTAGTATTGGGGGCAACCCGGGACACTACACCGGGGAGCTGTTTTTT

clone size: once
D gene: .
V gene: TRBV29-1
J gene: TRBJ1-3
CDR3 protein: CSVLRPSNSGNTIYF
CDR3 DNA: TGCAGCGTTTTACGACCCTCCAACTCTGGAAACACCATATATTTT

clone size: .
D gene: .
V gene: TRBV19
J gene: TRBJ2-1
CDR3 protein: CASSRRLAQEQFF
CDR3 DNA: TGTGCCAGTAGTCGTCGCCTAGCGCAAGAGCAGTTCTTC

clone size: .
D gene: .
V gene: TRBV6-6
J gene: TRBJ2-2
CDR3 protein: CASSNALGAGTGELFF
CDR3 DNA: TGTGCCAGCAGTAACGCTCTCGGGGCGGGGACCGGGGAGCTGTTTTTT

clone size: once
D gene: TRBD1
V gene: TRBV7-9
J gene: TRBJ2-7
CDR3 protein: CASSSTGDTSSYEQYF
CDR3 DNA: TGTGCCAGCAGCTCGACAGGGGACACAAGCTCCTACGAGCAGTACTTC

clone size: .
D gene: .
V gene: TRBV27
J gene: TRBJ2-1
CDR3 protein: CASSLSTVISYNEQFF
CDR3 DNA: TGTGCCAGCAGTTTATCTACAGTAATCTCCTACAATGAGCAGTTCTTC

clone size: .
D gene: TRBD2
V gene: TRBV7-9
J gene: TRBJ2-3
CDR3 protein: CATIPGGGRGPTDTQYF
CDR3 DNA: TGTGCCACCATCCCCGGGGGGGGCCGTGGTCCCACAGATACGCAGTATTTT

clone size: .
D gene: .
V gene: TRBV29-1
J gene: TRBJ2-1
CDR3 protein: CSVGGSTYNEQFF
CDR3 DNA: TGCAGCGTTGGTGGGAGTACGTACAATGAGCAGTTCTTC

clone size: .
D gene: .
V gene: TRBV19
J gene: TRBJ2-1
CDR3 protein: CASSYVYQPYNEQFF
CDR3 DNA: TGTGCCAGTAGTTACGTCTACCAGCCCTACAATGAGCAGTTCTTC

clone size: .
D gene: .
V gene: TRBV7-9
J gene: TRBJ1-3
CDR3 protein: CASSSGQEAGNTIYF
CDR3 DNA: TGTGCCAGCAGCTCGGGCCAGGAGGCCGGAAACACCATATATTTT

clone size: .
D gene: TRBD2
V gene: TRBV27
J gene: TRBJ2-2
CDR3 protein: CASTFGTSGSNGELFF
CDR3 DNA: TGTGCCAGCACTTTCGGGACTAGCGGGAGTAACGGGGAGCTGTTTTTT

clone size: .
D gene: TRBD2
V gene: TRBV6-6
J gene: TRBJ2-3
CDR3 protein: CASSRPQRESTDTQYF
CDR3 DNA: TGTGCCAGCAGTCGCCCCCAGCGGGAGTCCACAGATACGCAGTATTTT

clone size: once
D gene: TRBD2
V gene: TRBV28
J gene: TRBJ2-7
CDR3 protein: CASSGLAVAYEQYF
CDR3 DNA: TGTGCCAGCAGTGGGCTAGCGGTAGCCTACGAGCAGTACTTC

clone size: .
D gene: .
V gene: TRBV4-2
J gene: TRBJ1-5
CDR3 protein: CASSFWVGQPQHF
CDR3 DNA: TGTGCCAGCAGCTTCTGGGTGGGGCAGCCCCAGCATTTT

clone size: .
D gene: .
V gene: TRBV28
J gene: TRBJ2-3
CDR3 protein: CASSYPTGATSTDTQYF
CDR3 DNA: TGTGCCAGCAGTTACCCGACCGGGGCAACTAGCACAGATACGCAGTATTTT

clone size: .
D gene: .
V gene: TRBV30
J gene: TRBJ2-7
CDR3 protein: CAWSSLTGTRRSYEQYF
CDR3 DNA: TGTGCCTGGAGTAGTCTAACGGGGACCAGAAGGTCCTACGAGCAGTACTTC

clone size: .
D gene: TRBD2
V gene: TRBV6-5
J gene: TRBJ2-1
CDR3 protein: CASSPSGSKDNEQFF
CDR3 DNA: TGTGCCAGCAGTCCCAGCGGGAGTAAAGACAATGAGCAGTTCTTC

clone size: .
D gene: TRBD1
V gene: TRBV7-9
J gene: TRBJ2-2
CDR3 protein: CASSLPGTGSALFF
CDR3 DNA: TGTGCCAGCAGCTTACCTGGGACAGGGAGCGCCCTGTTTTTT

clone size: .
D gene: .
V gene: TRBV6-5
J gene: TRBJ2-7
CDR3 protein: CASSQGRNGLYEQYF
CDR3 DNA: TGTGCCAGCAGTCAGGGCCGGAATGGTCTATACGAGCAGTACTTC

clone size: once
D gene: TRBD2
V gene: TRBV28
J gene: TRBJ2-1
CDR3 protein: CASSFRGSIYNEQFF
CDR3 DNA: TGTGCCAGCAGTTTCCGCGGGAGTATCTACAATGAGCAGTTCTTC

clone size: .
D gene: TRBD2
V gene: TRBV10-3
J gene: TRBJ2-2
CDR3 protein: CAISYSGGELFF
CDR3 DNA: TGTGCCATCAGTTATAGCGGGGGGGAGCTGTTTTTT

clone size: once
D gene: .
V gene: TRBV28
J gene: TRBJ2-1
CDR3 protein: CASSTTSLSYNEQFF
CDR3 DNA: TGTGCCAGCAGTACCACTAGCCTATCCTACAATGAGCAGTTCTTC

clone size: .
D gene: .
V gene: TRBV5-5
J gene: TRBJ2-7
CDR3 protein: CASSWGNRAAEQYF
CDR3 DNA: TGTGCCAGCAGCTGGGGTAATAGGGCTGCCGAGCAGTACTTC

clone size: once
D gene: .
V gene: TRBV7-9
J gene: TRBJ2-7
CDR3 protein: CASFGGGPYEQYF
CDR3 DNA: TGTGCCAGCTTTGGGGGAGGTCCCTACGAGCAGTACTTC

clone size: .
D gene: TRBD1
V gene: TRBV28
J gene: TRBJ2-1
CDR3 protein: CASSSTGTGMAEQFF
CDR3 DNA: TGTGCCAGCAGTTCGACCGGGACAGGGATGGCTGAGCAGTTCTTC

clone size: .
D gene: .
V gene: TRBV29-1
J gene: TRBJ1-1
CDR3 protein: CSAWTAMNTEAFF
CDR3 DNA: TGCAGCGCATGGACAGCCATGAACACTGAAGCTTTCTTT

clone size: once
D gene: TRBD1
V gene: TRBV28
J gene: TRBJ2-7
CDR3 protein: CASRSRDRGYEQYF
CDR3 DNA: TGTGCCAGCAGGTCCCGGGACAGGGGCTACGAGCAGTACTTC

clone size: .
D gene: .
V gene: TRBV7-8
J gene: TRBJ2-3
CDR3 protein: CAARTLSGTPLSFTDTQYF
CDR3 DNA: TGTGCCGCCCGGACCCTATCCGGGACTCCTCTTTCTTTCACAGATACGCAGTATTTT

clone size: once
D gene: TRBD2
V gene: TRBV4-1
J gene: TRBJ2-1
CDR3 protein: CASSQLAGGGYNEQFF
CDR3 DNA: TGCGCCAGCAGCCAATTAGCGGGAGGGGGCTACAATGAGCAGTTCTTC

clone size: .
D gene: .
V gene: TRBV2
J gene: TRBJ2-1
CDR3 protein: CASTLDSSYNEQFF
CDR3 DNA: TGTGCCAGCACCCTGGACAGCTCCTACAATGAGCAGTTCTTC

clone size: .
D gene: .
V gene: TRBV6-6
J gene: TRBJ2-1
CDR3 protein: CASTGEGNEQFF
CDR3 DNA: TGTGCCAGCACAGGGGAGGGCAATGAGCAGTTCTTC

clone size: .
D gene: .
V gene: TRBV2
J gene: TRBJ2-1
CDR3 protein: CASMNLLRSSYNEQFF
CDR3 DNA: TGTGCCAGCATGAATCTTCTTCGAAGCTCCTACAATGAGCAGTTCTTC

clone size: .
D gene: TRBD1
V gene: TRBV13
J gene: TRBJ1-4
CDR3 protein: CASSLRTGGTNEKLFF
CDR3 DNA: TGTGCCAGCAGCCTCCGGACAGGGGGGACTAATGAAAAACTGTTTTTT

clone size: once
D gene: .
V gene: TRBV11-2
J gene: TRBJ2-5
CDR3 protein: CASSQQGLETQYF
CDR3 DNA: TGTGCCAGCAGTCAACAGGGTTTAGAGACCCAGTACTTC

clone size: .
D gene: .
V gene: TRBV7-8
J gene: TRBJ1-5
CDR3 protein: CASELLRGSGNQPQHF
CDR3 DNA: TGTGCCAGCGAGTTACTAAGGGGGTCGGGCAATCAGCCCCAGCATTTT

clone size: .
D gene: .
V gene: TRBV7-6
J gene: TRBJ2-2
CDR3 protein: CASSLVVNTGELFF
CDR3 DNA: TGTGCCAGCAGCTTAGTTGTGAACACCGGGGAGCTGTTTTTT

clone size: .
D gene: .
V gene: TRBV28
J gene: TRBJ2-1
CDR3 protein: CASSPAWANEQFF
CDR3 DNA: TGTGCCAGCAGTCCGGCTTGGGCAAATGAGCAGTTCTTC

clone size: few
D gene: .
V gene: TRBV4-2
J gene: TRBJ2-7
CDR3 protein: CASSQELGARYEQYF
CDR3 DNA: TGTGCCAGCAGCCAAGAGTTAGGGGCAAGGTACGAGCAGTACTTC

clone size: .
D gene: .
V gene: TRBV9
J gene: TRBJ2-5
CDR3 protein: CASSVEGRPGPQETQYF
CDR3 DNA: TGTGCCAGCAGCGTGGAGGGGCGGCCGGGACCACAAGAGACCCAGTACTTC

clone size: few
D gene: .
V gene: TRBV7-9
J gene: TRBJ1-1
CDR3 protein: CASSPGGSQNTEAFF
CDR3 DNA: TGTGCCAGCAGCCCGGGGGGGTCCCAGAACACTGAAGCTTTCTTT

clone size: .
D gene: .
V gene: TRBV4-3
J gene: TRBJ2-1
CDR3 protein: CASSQYWPGTHNEQFF
CDR3 DNA: TGCGCCAGCAGCCAGTATTGGCCCGGGACCCACAATGAGCAGTTCTTC

clone size: .
D gene: TRBD1
V gene: TRBV27
J gene: TRBJ2-7
CDR3 protein: CASSWGQGKQYF
CDR3 DNA: TGTGCCAGCAGTTGGGGACAGGGGAAGCAGTACTTC

clone size: once
D gene: TRBD2
V gene: TRBV28
J gene: TRBJ2-7
CDR3 protein: CASCSVRSGRSYEQYF
CDR3 DNA: TGTGCCAGCTGCTCGGTCAGGAGCGGGAGGTCCTACGAGCAGTACTTC

clone size: .
D gene: .
V gene: TRBV27
J gene: TRBJ2-1
CDR3 protein: CASSLWAPESGEQFF
CDR3 DNA: TGTGCCAGCAGTTTATGGGCCCCGGAGTCGGGTGAGCAGTTCTTC